This is a list of T cell receptor beta chains from one sample in a study of CD8 T cells in Susac syndrome. TCRdb processed the immunoSEQ multiplex PCR reads anew with MiXCR; each CDR3 protein has one entry. The repertoire holds some 190,000 distinct CDR3 sequences, about 95% seen once, with more than 0.1% in the top ten. Sequenced sample: CD4+ T cells from PBMCs. These TCRs come from a human donor in good health. CDR3s include the opening cysteine and the closing phenylalanine or tryptophan. The order of the fields is V gene, J gene, clone size, D gene, CDR3 DNA, CDR3 protein. The D gene is left open where the match is weak. Clone sizes are given selectively: once, few, many, or a class where the clone is expanded.

V gene: TRBV3-1
J gene: TRBJ2-1
clone size: -
D gene: -
CDR3 DNA: TGTGCCAGCAGCCAAGAGCGGCTGTTAAGGAATGAGCAGTTCTTC
CDR3 protein: CASSQERLLRNEQFF

V gene: TRBV28
J gene: TRBJ2-5
clone size: -
D gene: TRBD1
CDR3 DNA: TGTGCCAGCGGCAACCGGGACAGGGAGACCCAGTACTTC
CDR3 protein: CASGNRDRETQYF

V gene: TRBV6-5
J gene: TRBJ2-7
clone size: -
D gene: TRBD2
CDR3 DNA: TGTGCCAGCAGTAGCGGGGCGACCTACGAGCAGTACTTC
CDR3 protein: CASSSGATYEQYF

V gene: TRBV28
J gene: TRBJ1-5
clone size: -
D gene: -
CDR3 DNA: TGTGCCAGCAGCTCAAGGAGTAGCAATCAGCCCCAGCATTTT
CDR3 protein: CASSSRSSNQPQHF

V gene: TRBV3-1
J gene: TRBJ1-4
clone size: once
D gene: -
CDR3 DNA: TGTGCCAGCAGCCTTACAGGGTCGGCTAATGAAAAACTGTTTTTT
CDR3 protein: CASSLTGSANEKLFF

V gene: TRBV12-3/TRBV12-4
J gene: TRBJ1-1
clone size: -
D gene: -
CDR3 DNA: TGTGCCAGCAGTTCTCAGAGGGACACTGAAGCTTTCTTT
CDR3 protein: CASSSQRDTEAFF

V gene: TRBV5-1
J gene: TRBJ2-1
clone size: -
D gene: -
CDR3 DNA: TGCGCCAGCAGCTTGGGACTACAAACCTACAATGAGCAGTTCTTC
CDR3 protein: CASSLGLQTYNEQFF

V gene: TRBV20-1
J gene: TRBJ2-5
clone size: -
D gene: -
CDR3 DNA: TGCAGTGCTAGCCGGCAGGGTGTTCAAGAGACCCAGTACTTC
CDR3 protein: CSASRQGVQETQYF

V gene: TRBV11-2
J gene: TRBJ2-1
clone size: -
D gene: TRBD2
CDR3 DNA: TGTGCCAGCAGGGGAATGAGGGCTAGCGGGAACAATGAGCAGTTCTTC
CDR3 protein: CASRGMRASGNNEQFF

V gene: TRBV20-1
J gene: TRBJ2-1
clone size: -
D gene: TRBD2
CDR3 DNA: TGCAGTGCTAGAGATGAACTAGCGGGCCCCTGGGGCTCCTACAATGAGCAGTTCTTC
CDR3 protein: CSARDELAGPWGSYNEQFF

V gene: TRBV25-1
J gene: TRBJ2-1
clone size: -
D gene: -
CDR3 DNA: TGTGCCAGCAGTGCGACGTCCAGCTCCTACAATGAGCAGTTCTTC
CDR3 protein: CASSATSSSYNEQFF

V gene: TRBV7-3
J gene: TRBJ2-5
clone size: few
D gene: -
CDR3 DNA: TGTGCCAGCAGCTTATCTCACTTC
CDR3 protein: CASSLSHF

V gene: TRBV7-9
J gene: TRBJ2-5
clone size: -
D gene: -
CDR3 DNA: TGTGCCAGCAGCTTGGACCGAGACCAAGAGACCCAGTACTTC
CDR3 protein: CASSLDRDQETQYF

V gene: TRBV30
J gene: TRBJ2-7
clone size: -
D gene: -
CDR3 DNA: TGTGCCTGGAGTGTTCGAGACACAAACTACGAGCAGTACTTC
CDR3 protein: CAWSVRDTNYEQYF

V gene: TRBV10-3
J gene: TRBJ2-1
clone size: -
D gene: -
CDR3 DNA: TGTGCCATCAGTGAAGGGGTGCATGAGCAGTTCTTC
CDR3 protein: CAISEGVHEQFF

V gene: TRBV20-1
J gene: TRBJ2-1
clone size: -
D gene: TRBD2
CDR3 DNA: TGCAGTGCTTTCCCGACTAGCTTCAGCGTCAATGAGCAGTTCTTC
CDR3 protein: CSAFPTSFSVNEQFF

V gene: TRBV7-9
J gene: TRBJ2-7
clone size: -
D gene: -
CDR3 DNA: TGTGCCAGCAGCCCAAGGAACGTTGGCTCCTACGAGCAGTACTTC
CDR3 protein: CASSPRNVGSYEQYF

V gene: TRBV20-1
J gene: TRBJ1-2
clone size: once
D gene: TRBD1
CDR3 DNA: TGCAGTGCTAAACTTCCCGGGACAGGGCTCGGCTACACCTTC
CDR3 protein: CSAKLPGTGLGYTF

V gene: TRBV20-1
J gene: TRBJ2-3
clone size: -
D gene: -
CDR3 DNA: TGCAGTGCTAGGGGTAGATACGGTATCGATACGCAGTATTTT
CDR3 protein: CSARGRYGIDTQYF

V gene: TRBV6-5
J gene: TRBJ2-7
clone size: -
D gene: TRBD1
CDR3 DNA: TGTGCCAGCAGTTACCCGGGGACAGAAGAGCAGTACTTC
CDR3 protein: CASSYPGTEEQYF

V gene: TRBV14
J gene: TRBJ2-1
clone size: -
D gene: -
CDR3 DNA: TGTGCCAGCAGGAAGGGGGGGGCAAACAATGAGCAGTTCTTC
CDR3 protein: CASRKGGANNEQFF

V gene: TRBV28
J gene: TRBJ2-2
clone size: -
D gene: -
CDR3 DNA: TGTGCCAGCTCACGGGGGCTCGGCGGGGAGCTGTTTTTT
CDR3 protein: CASSRGLGGELFF

V gene: TRBV25-1
J gene: TRBJ1-4
clone size: -
D gene: TRBD1
CDR3 DNA: TGTGCCAGCAGCGAGGGACAGGGAGTACATAATGAAAAACTGTTTTTT
CDR3 protein: CASSEGQGVHNEKLFF